This T cell receptor (beta chain) was captured in a study of blood T cell repertoires in COVID-19. About the study: Italy, Spain and the United States were the sources of the convalescent and acute COVID-19 samples. Nucleic acid was either cDNA or gDNA, and it came from T cells, B-cell-depleted T cells, or PBMCs.

Germline V gene sequence: CDR1 MNHNS, CDR2 SASEGT. With 3 bases removed from V and 0 bases from J, the gap between germline ends came to 24 bases. There are 20 residues in the CDR3. Authors' analysis steps: Nucleated cell number was recorded as an estimate derived from reference gene primer amplification. TCRdb's copy holds only in-frame clones and misses some; the assay was immunoSEQ multiplex PCR. The DNA gave D and trimming, while V, J and clone size come from that table. The sample holds some 97,000 clones; just under 85% are singletons and the top ten take roughly 13%. The V call is TRBV6-1, the J call TRBJ1-5; D is possibly TRBD1 (6 bases). The sequencing input was peripheral blood. This clonotype was sampled from a man aged 50-60 years with active or convalescent COVID-19. The CDR3 DNA reads as TGTGCCAGCAGTGAGGGTAGCGCGAGCAGGGGCCTTTATAGCAATCAGCCCCAGCATTTT. Amino acids: CASSEGSASRGLYSNQPQHF.